What follows describes a single T cell receptor beta chain. Its antigen is unidentified. Positively selected for CCR7, the CD45RO-negative cells used as naive CD8 cells excluded terminally differentiated effector memory CD45RA+ cells. Profiling relied on immunoSEQ multiplex PCR, and the TCRdb table lists in-frame clones only, not all of them. The sample carries millions of clones, less than 95% recorded once. These data come from a study of shared clonotypes between healthy human individuals. The germline V gene encodes CDR1 SGHRS and CDR2 YFSETQ. The V end was cut by 6 bases, the J end by 2 bases, with 14 bases between. The CDR3 loop spans 15 amino acids. Study-wide results and caveats: Naive subsets tended to show greater estimated richness than memory subsets.

This sequence was found in a man between 18 and 35 years old in good health. The sequencing sample was made of naive CD8+ T cells sorted from blood. This chain joins TRBV5-1 and TRBJ2-2; perhaps D is TRBD1 or TRBD2 (5 bases each). The DNA for the CDR3 is TGCGCCAGCACTCAACGGGACCTTAACACCGGGGAGCTGTTTTTT. This gives the protein CASTQRDLNTGELFF. Looking up the rest from reference TRBV5-1 and TRBJ2-2 gives the full variable domain: KAGVTQTPRYLIKTRGQQVTLSCSPISGHRSVSWYQQTPGQGLQFLFEYFSETQRNKGNFPGRFSGRQFSNSRSEMNVSTLELGDSALYLCASTQRDLNTGELFFGEGSRLTVL.